This TCR beta chain was recovered during a study of shared clonotypes between healthy human individuals. Positively selected for CCR7, the CD45RO-negative cells used as naive CD8 cells excluded terminally differentiated effector memory CD45RA+ cells. HIV-negative, healthy adults without recent acute infections or vaccinations were the donors. The assay was immunoSEQ multiplex PCR, and TCRdb's table has in-frame clones only and misses some. The sample contains about 750,000 clones, around 92% of which appear only once. The V gene's germline CDR1 is MNHNS and CDR2 SASEGT. J was trimmed by 6 bases and V by 2 bases; bases with no gene match: 8. The CDR3 is 17 residues long.

The sequence was collected from a man aged 30 to 45 in good health. The specimen sequenced was naive CD8+ T cells sorted from blood. V gene TRBV6-1 combines with J gene TRBJ2-1; 12 bases fit TRBD2. The CDR3 DNA sequence: TGTGCCAGCAGTGAACGACTAGCGGGAGCCCGATCCAATGAGCAGTTCTTC. It translates to CASSERLAGARSNEQFF.